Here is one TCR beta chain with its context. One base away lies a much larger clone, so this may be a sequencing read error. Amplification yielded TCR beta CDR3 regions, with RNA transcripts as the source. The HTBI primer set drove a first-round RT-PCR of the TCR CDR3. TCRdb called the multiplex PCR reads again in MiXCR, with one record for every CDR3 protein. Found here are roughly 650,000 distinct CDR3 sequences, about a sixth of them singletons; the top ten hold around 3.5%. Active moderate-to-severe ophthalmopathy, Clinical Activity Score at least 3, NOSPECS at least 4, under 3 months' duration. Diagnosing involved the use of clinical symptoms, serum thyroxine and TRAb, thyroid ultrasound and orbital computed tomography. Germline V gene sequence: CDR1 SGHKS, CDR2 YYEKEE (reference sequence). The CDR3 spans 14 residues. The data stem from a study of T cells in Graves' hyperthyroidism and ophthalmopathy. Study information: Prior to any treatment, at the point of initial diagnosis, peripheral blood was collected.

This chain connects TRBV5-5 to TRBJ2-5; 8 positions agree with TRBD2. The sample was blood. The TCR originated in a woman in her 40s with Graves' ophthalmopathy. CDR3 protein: CVSSAGTSIETQYF. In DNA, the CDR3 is TGTGTCAGCAGCGCCGGGACTAGTATCGAGACCCAGTACTTC.